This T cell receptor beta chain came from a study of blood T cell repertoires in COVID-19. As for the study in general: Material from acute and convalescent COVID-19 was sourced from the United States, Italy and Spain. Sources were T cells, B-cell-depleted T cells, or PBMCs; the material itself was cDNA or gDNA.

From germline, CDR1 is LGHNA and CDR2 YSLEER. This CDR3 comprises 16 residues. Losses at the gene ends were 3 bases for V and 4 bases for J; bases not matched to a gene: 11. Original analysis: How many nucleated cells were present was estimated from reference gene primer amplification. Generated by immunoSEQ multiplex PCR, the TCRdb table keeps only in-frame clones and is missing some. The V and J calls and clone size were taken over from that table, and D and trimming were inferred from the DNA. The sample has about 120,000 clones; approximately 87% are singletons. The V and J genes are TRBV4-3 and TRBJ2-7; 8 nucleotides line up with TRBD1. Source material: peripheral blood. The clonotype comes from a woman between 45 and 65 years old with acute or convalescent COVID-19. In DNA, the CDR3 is TGCGCCAGCAGCCAGGGCTCAGGGGGCGCCGGTTACGAGCAGTACTTC. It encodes CASSQGSGGAGYEQYF.